This TCR beta chain was sequenced during a study of blood T cell repertoires in COVID-19. For the study at large: The United States, Italy and Spain were the sources of the acute and convalescent COVID-19 samples.

The data were produced by immunoSEQ multiplex PCR, yet TCRdb's version contains in-frame clones alone and is incomplete. The data show about 280,000 clones, approximately 85% seen once. This CDR3 comprises 14 residues. The germline V and J ends were trimmed by 1 base and 4 bases, with 8 bases remaining between them. CDR1 and CDR2 from the germline V gene are SGHTA and FQGNSA. The J gene is TRBJ1-3, the V gene TRBV7-2; D ambiguous. The specimen sequenced was peripheral blood. The sequence was collected from a man between 45 and 60 years old with active or convalescent COVID-19. The CDR3 region has the DNA TGTGCCAGCAGCTTAGGACCGGGGGGAAACACCATATATTTT. This codes for CASSLGPGGNTIYF.